This T cell receptor (beta chain) derives from a study of T-cell memory formation after mild COVID-19. Study in general: In these data, TCR clusters were largely donor specific.

TCRdb itself ran the 5' RACE reads through MiXCR, one entry per CDR3 protein. The table has a few hundred thousand distinct CDR3 sequences, more than 15% seen once. General study results and limits: Pre-infection memory carried some responding clones, suggesting that cross-reactive memory joined.

For this clonotype: What it recognizes is unknown.

In germline, CDR1 is SGHRS, CDR2 YFSETQ. V lost 4 bases, J lost 8 bases, and 13 bases stayed unmatched. The CDR3 has 15 residues. Source material: PBMCs or a T cell subset sorted from them (not recorded which). The chain employs TRBV5-1 and TRBJ1-2; 8 bases align to TRBD1. This clonotype was obtained from a young man who had mild COVID-19 (a few samples of this study predate the infection). Cell type and time point are not known. The CDR3 DNA reads as TGCGCCAGCAGCCTCGAGGACAGGGATCCGGGAGGCTACACCTTC. Translated, it gives CASSLEDRDPGGYTF.